A single sample is the source of the 3 T cell receptor beta chains below, sequenced in a study of blood T cell repertoires in COVID-19. Libraries were prepared by immunoSEQ multiplex PCR; TCRdb keeps only in-frame clonotypes and omits some of them. This table has 85,000 to 100,000 clones, over 60% appearing once. Sequenced: peripheral blood. The source is a man over 45 who had recovered from COVID-19.

The chain joins TRBV7-8 to TRBJ2-3; no reliable D call. The CDR3 covers 17 residues. Trimming took off 0 bases at V and 0 bases at J, with 13 bases between the two ends. Germline V lookup: CDR1 SGHVS, CDR2 FQNEAQ. This CDR3 reads CASSLAGLLISTDTQYF. CDR3 nucleotides: TGTGCCAGCAGCTTAGCTGGGCTCCTCATAAGCACAGATACGCAGTATTTT.

The chain employs TRBV6-2 or TRBV6-3 and TRBJ1-6, with D maybe TRBD1 (5 bases). Per germline, CDR1 MNHEY and CDR2 SVGEGT. Trimming stripped 5 bases from V and 5 bases from J, with 10 bases between. The CDR3 is 14 residues long. The chain's CDR3 is CASSPRGDNSPLHF. DNA of the CDR3: TGTGCCAGCAGTCCGCGGGGGGATAATTCACCCCTCCACTTT.

The rearrangement links TRBV5-6 to TRBJ2-2; no clear D. Germline V gene sequence: CDR1 SGHDT, CDR2 YYEEEE. CDR3 length equals 14 residues. The V end was cut by 0 bases, the J end by 1 base, with 4 bases between. The CDR3 DNA is TGTGCCAGCAGCTTGGCCATGAACACCGGGGAGCTGTTTTTT. Its protein is CASSLAMNTGELFF.